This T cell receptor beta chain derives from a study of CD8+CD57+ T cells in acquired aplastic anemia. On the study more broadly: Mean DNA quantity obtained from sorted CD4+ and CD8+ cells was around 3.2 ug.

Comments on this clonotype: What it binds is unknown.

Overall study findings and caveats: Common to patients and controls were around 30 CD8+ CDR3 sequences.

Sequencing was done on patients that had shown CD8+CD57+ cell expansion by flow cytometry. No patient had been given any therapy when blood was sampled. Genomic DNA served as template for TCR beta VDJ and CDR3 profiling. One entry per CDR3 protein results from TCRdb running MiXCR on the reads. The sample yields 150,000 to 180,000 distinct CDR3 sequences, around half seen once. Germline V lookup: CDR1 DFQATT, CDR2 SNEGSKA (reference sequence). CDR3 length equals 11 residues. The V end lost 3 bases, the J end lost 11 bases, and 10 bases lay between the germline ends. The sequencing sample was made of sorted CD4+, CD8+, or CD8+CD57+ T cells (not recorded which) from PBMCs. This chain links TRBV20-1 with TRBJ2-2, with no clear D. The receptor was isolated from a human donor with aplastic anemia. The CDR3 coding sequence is TGCAGTGCTAGCGACACCTTCGAGCTGTTTTTT. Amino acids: CSASDTFELFF.